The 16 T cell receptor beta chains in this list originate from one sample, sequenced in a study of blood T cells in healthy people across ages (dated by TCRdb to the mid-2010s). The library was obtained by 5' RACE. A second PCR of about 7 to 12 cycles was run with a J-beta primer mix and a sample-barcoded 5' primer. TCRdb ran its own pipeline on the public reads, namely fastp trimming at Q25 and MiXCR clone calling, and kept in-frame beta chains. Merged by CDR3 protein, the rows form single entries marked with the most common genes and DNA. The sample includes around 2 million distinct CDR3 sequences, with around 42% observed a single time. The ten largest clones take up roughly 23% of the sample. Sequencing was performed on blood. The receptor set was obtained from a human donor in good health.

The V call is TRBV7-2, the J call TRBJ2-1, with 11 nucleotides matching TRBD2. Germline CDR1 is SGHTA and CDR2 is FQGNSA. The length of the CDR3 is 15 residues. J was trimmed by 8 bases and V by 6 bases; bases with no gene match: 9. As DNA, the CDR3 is TGTGCCAGCAGACTCACTAGCGGGGGCTTGGATGAGCAGTTCTTC. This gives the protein CASRLTSGGLDEQFF. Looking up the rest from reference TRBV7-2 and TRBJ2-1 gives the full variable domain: GAGVSQSPSNKVTEKGKDVELRCDPISGHTALYWYRQSLGQGLEFLIYFQGNSAPDKSGLPSDRFSAERTGGSVSTLTIQRTQQEDSAVYLCASRLTSGGLDEQFFGPGTRLTVL.

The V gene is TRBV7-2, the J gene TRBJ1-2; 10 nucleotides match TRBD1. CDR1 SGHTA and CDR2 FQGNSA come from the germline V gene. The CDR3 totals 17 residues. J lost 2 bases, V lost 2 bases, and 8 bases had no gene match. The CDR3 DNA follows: TGTGCCAGCAGCTTACCGGGGGGACAGGGGTCGAACTATGGCTACACCTTC. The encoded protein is CASSLPGGQGSNYGYTF.

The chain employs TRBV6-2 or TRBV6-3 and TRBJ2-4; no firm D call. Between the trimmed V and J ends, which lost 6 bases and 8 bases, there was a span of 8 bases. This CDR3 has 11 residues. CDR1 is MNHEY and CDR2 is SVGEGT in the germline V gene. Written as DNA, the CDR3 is TGTGCCAGCAGCAATACAGACATTCAGTACTTC. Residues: CASSNTDIQYF.

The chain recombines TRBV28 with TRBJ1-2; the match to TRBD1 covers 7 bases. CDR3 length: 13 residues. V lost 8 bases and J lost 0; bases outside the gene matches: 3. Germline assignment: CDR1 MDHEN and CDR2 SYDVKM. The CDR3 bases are TGTGCCAGCGGGGACAGAACTAACTATGGCTACACCTTC. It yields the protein CASGDRTNYGYTF.

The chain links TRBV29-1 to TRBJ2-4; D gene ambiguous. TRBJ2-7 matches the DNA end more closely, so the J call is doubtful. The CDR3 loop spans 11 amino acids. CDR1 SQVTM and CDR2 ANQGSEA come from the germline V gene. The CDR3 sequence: CSVEMDGEQYF. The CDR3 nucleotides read TGCAGCGTTGAAATGGACGGCGAGCAGTACTTC.

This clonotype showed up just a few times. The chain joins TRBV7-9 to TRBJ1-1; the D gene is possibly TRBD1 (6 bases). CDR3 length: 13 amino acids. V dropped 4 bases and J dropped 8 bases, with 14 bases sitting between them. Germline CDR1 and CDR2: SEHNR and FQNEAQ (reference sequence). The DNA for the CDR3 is TGTGCCAGCAGCTCAAATAAAGACAGGGAAGCTTTCTTT. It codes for CASSSNKDREAFF.

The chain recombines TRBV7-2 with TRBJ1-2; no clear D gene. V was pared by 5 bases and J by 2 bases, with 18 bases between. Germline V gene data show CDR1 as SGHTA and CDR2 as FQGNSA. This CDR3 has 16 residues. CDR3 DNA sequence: TGTGCCAGCAGCACCCTAGAAGGCCGGCGGAACTATGGCTACACCTTC. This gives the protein CASSTLEGRRNYGYTF.

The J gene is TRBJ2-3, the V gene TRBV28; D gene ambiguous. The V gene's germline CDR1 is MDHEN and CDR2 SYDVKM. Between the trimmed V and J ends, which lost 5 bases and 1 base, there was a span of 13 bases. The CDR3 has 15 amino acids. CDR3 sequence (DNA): TGTGCCAGCAGTACGGGCGTTTTGGGCACAGATACGCAGTATTTT. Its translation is CASSTGVLGTDTQYF.

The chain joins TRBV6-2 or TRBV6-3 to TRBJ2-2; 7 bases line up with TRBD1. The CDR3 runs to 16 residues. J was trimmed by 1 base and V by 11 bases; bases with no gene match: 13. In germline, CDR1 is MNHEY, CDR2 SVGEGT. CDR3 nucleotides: TGTGCCTCCCGCCCCACAGGGGCGAAGAACACCGGGGAGCTGTTTTTT. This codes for CASRPTGAKNTGELFF.

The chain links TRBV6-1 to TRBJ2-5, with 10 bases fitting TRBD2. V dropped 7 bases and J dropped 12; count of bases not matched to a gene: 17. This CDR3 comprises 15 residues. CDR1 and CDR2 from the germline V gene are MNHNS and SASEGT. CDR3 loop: CASTGSGLASLSEYF. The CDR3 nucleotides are TGTGCCAGCACGGGCTCGGGACTAGCGAGTTTATCAGAGTACTTC.

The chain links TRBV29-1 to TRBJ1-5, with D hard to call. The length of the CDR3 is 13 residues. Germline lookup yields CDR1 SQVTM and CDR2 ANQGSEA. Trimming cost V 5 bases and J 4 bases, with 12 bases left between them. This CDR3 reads CSVLGQANQPQHF. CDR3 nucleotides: TGCAGCGTTCTAGGTCAGGCTAATCAGCCCCAGCATTTT.

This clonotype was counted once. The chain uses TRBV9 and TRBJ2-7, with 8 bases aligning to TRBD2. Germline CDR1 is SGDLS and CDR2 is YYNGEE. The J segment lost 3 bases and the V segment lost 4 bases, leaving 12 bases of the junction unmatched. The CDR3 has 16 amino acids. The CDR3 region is CASSPRDGTRGYEQYF. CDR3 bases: TGTGCCAGCAGCCCTAGGGACGGGACTAGGGGCTACGAGCAGTACTTC.

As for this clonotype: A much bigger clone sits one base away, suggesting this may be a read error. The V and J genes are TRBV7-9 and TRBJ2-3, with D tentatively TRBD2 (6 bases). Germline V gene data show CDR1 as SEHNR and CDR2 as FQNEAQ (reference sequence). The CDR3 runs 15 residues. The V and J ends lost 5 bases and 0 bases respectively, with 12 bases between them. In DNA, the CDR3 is TGTGCCAGCAGCCCCCGGGAGAGGAGCACAGATACGCAGTATTTT. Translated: CASSPRERSTDTQYF.

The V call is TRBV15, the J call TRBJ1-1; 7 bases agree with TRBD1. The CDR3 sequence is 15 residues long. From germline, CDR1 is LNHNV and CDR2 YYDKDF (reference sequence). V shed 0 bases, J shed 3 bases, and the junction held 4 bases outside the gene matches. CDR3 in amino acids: CATSRDLGTDTEAFF. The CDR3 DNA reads TGTGCCACCAGCAGAGACCTTGGGACAGACACTGAAGCTTTCTTT.

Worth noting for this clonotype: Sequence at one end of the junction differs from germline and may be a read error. The CDR3 DNA reads as TGTGCCAGCAGCCAAGATCACGCCACAAACCAGGGGGTCTTC. Its translation: CASSQDHATNQGVF. The chain combines TRBV3-1 with TRBJ2-5; TRBD1 agrees at 7 bases. CDR1 LGHDT and CDR2 YNNKEL come from the germline V gene (reference sequence). This CDR3 contains 14 residues.

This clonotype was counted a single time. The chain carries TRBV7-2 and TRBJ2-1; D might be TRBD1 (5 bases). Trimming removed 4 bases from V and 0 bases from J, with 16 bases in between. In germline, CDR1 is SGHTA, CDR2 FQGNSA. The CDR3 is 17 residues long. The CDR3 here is CASSSDAGKSSYNEQFF. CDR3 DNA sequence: TGTGCCAGCAGCTCCGACGCAGGGAAGAGCTCCTACAATGAGCAGTTCTTC.